Listed here are 8 T cell receptor beta chains from one sample, sequenced in a study of T cell responses to AZD1222 COVID-19 vaccine. Profiled with immunoSEQ multiplex PCR; TCRdb holds only in-frame clones, not every one. The table includes 200,000 to 250,000 clones, approximately 94% detected once. The sequencing used peripheral blood, collected 28 days after the second dose of the MenACWY control vaccine. These receptor sequences come from an adult who received the MenACWY meningococcal vaccine as a control.

This clone was observed once. The gene calls are TRBV28 and TRBJ1-3; D is unresolved. Trimming took 10 bases from V and 0 from J, leaving 10 bases between them. The CDR3 length is 13 residues. Germline V gene data show CDR1 as MDHEN and CDR2 as SYDVKM. CDR3 residues: CATRHTSGNTIYF. In DNA, the CDR3 is TGTGCCACCCGTCATACCTCTGGAAACACCATATATTTT.

This chain links TRBV25-1 with TRBJ2-7, with D possibly matching TRBD1 (6 bases). Germline CDR1 MGHDK, CDR2 SYGVNS. The CDR3 totals 12 residues. Between the trimmed V and J ends, which lost 6 bases and 4 bases, there was a span of 10 bases. The CDR3: CASSYRDYEQYF. The CDR3 bases are TGTGCCAGCAGCTACAGGGATTACGAGCAGTACTTC.

V is TRBV5-1 and J is TRBJ1-4; 9 bases map to TRBD1. Losses at the gene ends were 4 bases for V and 7 bases for J; bases not matched to a gene: 11. CDR3 size: 16 residues. The germline V gene encodes CDR1 SGHRS and CDR2 YFSETQ. The CDR3 region has the DNA TGCGCCAGCAGCCCTGGACAGGGGTTACAGGGTGAAAAACTGTTTTTT. Translation: CASSPGQGLQGEKLFF.

CDR3 bases: TGTGCCAGCAGCCAGCGGACAGGGGGTACAGATACGCAGTATTTT. As protein: CASSQRTGGTDTQYF. The chain uses TRBV28 and TRBJ2-3; 10 nucleotides agree with TRBD1. Germline loops: CDR1 MDHEN, CDR2 SYDVKM. The CDR3 covers 15 residues. The trim removed 6 bases at V and 3 bases at J, leaving 6 bases unmatched.

In the case of this clone: The sample carries other DNA sequences with the same CDR3. This chain uses TRBV27 with TRBJ2-2, with D maybe TRBD1 (5 bases). The V gene's germline CDR1 is MNHEY and CDR2 SMNVEV (reference sequence). CDR3 size: 15 residues. Trimming took off 3 bases at V and 4 bases at J, with 12 bases between the two ends. CDR3 sequence reads: CASSFPGSGTGELFF. CDR3 DNA sequence: TGTGCCAGCAGTTTTCCAGGGTCGGGCACCGGGGAGCTGTTTTTT.

The rearrangement links TRBV10-3 to TRBJ1-1; 9 nucleotides line up with TRBD1. The CDR3 length is 16 residues. Germline assignment: CDR1 ENHRY and CDR2 SYGVKD. V trimming: 0 bases; J trimming: 4 bases; junction bases outside the gene matches: 6. The DNA for the CDR3 is TGTGCCATCAGTGAGTCGTCAAGACAGGGGGGCACTGAAGCTTTCTTT. Translated: CAISESSRQGGTEAFF.

This chain links TRBV4-3 with TRBJ1-5; D is unclear. Germline CDR1 and CDR2: LGHNA and YSLEER. The CDR3 has 17 amino acids. With 4 bases removed from V and 0 bases from J, the gap between germline ends came to 16 bases. In nucleotides, the CDR3 is TGCGCCAGCAGCCGAGAGTATCCAACAGATAGCAATCAGCCCCAGCATTTT. Its protein product is CASSREYPTDSNQPQHF.

This chain uses TRBV7-3 with TRBJ2-1; possibly TRBD2 for D (5 bases). V was trimmed by 2 bases and J by 7 bases, leaving 12 bases between them. Germline CDR1 is SGHTA and CDR2 is FQGTGA. The CDR3 spans 14 residues. This CDR3 reads CASSLAGDGNEQFF. CDR3 sequence (DNA): TGTGCCAGCAGCTTAGCCGGGGATGGGAATGAGCAGTTCTTC.